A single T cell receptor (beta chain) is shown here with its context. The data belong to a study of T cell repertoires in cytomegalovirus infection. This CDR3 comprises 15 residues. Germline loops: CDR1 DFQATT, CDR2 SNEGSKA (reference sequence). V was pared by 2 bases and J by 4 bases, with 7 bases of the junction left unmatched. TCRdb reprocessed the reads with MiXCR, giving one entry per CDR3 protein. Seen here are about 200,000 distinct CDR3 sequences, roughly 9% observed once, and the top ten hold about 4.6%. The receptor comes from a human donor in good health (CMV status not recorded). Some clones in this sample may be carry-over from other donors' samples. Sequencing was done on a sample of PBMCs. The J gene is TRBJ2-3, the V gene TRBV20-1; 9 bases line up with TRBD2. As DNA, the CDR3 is TGCAGTGCTAGACCCGGCGGGAGGGCCGCAGATACGCAGTATTTT. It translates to CSARPGGRAADTQYF.